The 11 T cell receptor beta chains listed next were all sequenced from one sample in a study of regulatory T cells in long-lasting Graves disease. Sample time point: newly diagnosed GD, antithyroid drugs for less than 3 months. The TCR library was prepared using RNA isolated from PBMCs. Arm-PCR of CDR3 regions and iRepertoire HTBI primers were the basis on which TCR beta libraries were built. TCRdb processed the multiplex PCR reads anew with MiXCR; each CDR3 protein has one entry. The table lists about 470,000 distinct CDR3 sequences, 15% to 20% of them singletons, with over 9% in the top ten. The data were also submitted as part of a second study, on T cells in Graves' hyperthyroidism and ophthalmopathy.

Here the sequenced sample was peripheral blood mononuclear cells (PBMCs), taken at new diagnosis, from a patient treated with antithyroid drugs. The source of these receptors is a man aged 40-55 years with Graves disease.

This clonotype has a single count. This likely traces to a read error, being one base from a far larger clone. The chain is built from TRBV5-1 and TRBJ2-7; 9 nucleotides match TRBD2. The CDR3 covers 15 residues. After removal of 0 bases from V and 7 bases from J, the junction contained 8 bases not matched to a gene. Germline V CDR1 and CDR2: SGHRS, YFSETQ. CDR3 region: CASSLVASGIYEQYF. In DNA, the CDR3 is TGCGCCAGCAGCTTGGTGGCTAGCGGGATTTATGAGCAGTACTTC.

The chain carries TRBV2 and TRBJ1-1, with D unresolved. The CDR3 has 14 amino acids. V lost 4 bases and J 3 bases, leaving 12 bases between the germline ends. Germline CDR1 SNHLY, CDR2 FYNNEI. CDR3 in amino acids: CASSGRHDYTEAFF. For the CDR3, the DNA is TGTGCCAGCAGTGGCCGACACGATTACACTGAAGCTTTCTTT.

This clonotype was recorded many times. The chain employs TRBV12-3 or TRBV12-4 and TRBJ2-7; no reliable D call. Trimming stripped 3 bases from V and 0 bases from J, with 12 bases between. The CDR3 extends over 15 amino acids. CDR3 nucleotide sequence: TGTGCCAGCAGTTTCGACCCGATAAGCTCCTACGAGCAGTACTTC. Translating it yields CASSFDPISSYEQYF.

In this sample, this clonotype turned up many times. This chain links TRBV2 with TRBJ1-5; weak D call: TRBD1 (5 bases). Trimming cost V 6 bases and J 7 bases, with 25 bases left between them. The CDR3 is made up of 17 amino acids. CDR1 is SNHLY, CDR2 FYNNEI, per germline. The CDR3 DNA is TGTGCCAGCAGCCCAAGCGGGCTGGGTAGGGGAAACCAGCCCCAGCATTTT. Its protein is CASSPSGLGRGNQPQHF.

This clonotype came up many times. The chain joins TRBV12-3 or TRBV12-4 to TRBJ2-1; TRBD2 aligns across 8 bases. The ends lost 3 bases at V and 10 bases at J; junction bases unmatched: 8. The CDR3 is 14 amino acids. The CDR3: CASSLRREGREQFF. The DNA of the CDR3 is TGTGCCAGCAGTTTGCGACGGGAGGGCCGGGAGCAGTTCTTC.

V is TRBV12-3 or TRBV12-4 and J is TRBJ1-5; D possibly corresponds to TRBD1 (5 bases). CDR3 size: 15 residues. Between the trimmed V and J ends, which lost 5 bases and 9 bases, there was a span of 20 bases. The CDR3: CASSRTGTMRRPQHF. CDR3 bases: TGTGCCAGCAGTAGAACCGGGACCATGCGACGGCCCCAGCATTTT.

The chain employs TRBV12-3 or TRBV12-4 and TRBJ2-4; D is undetermined. This CDR3 is 15 amino acids long. V was shortened by 0 bases and J by 0 bases, with 6 bases between the two germline ends. The CDR3 region has the DNA TGTGCCAGCAGTTTAGCGCTAATAGCCAAAAACATTCAGTACTTC. Translation: CASSLALIAKNIQYF.

At least ten counts were recorded for this clonotype. V gene TRBV2 combines with J gene TRBJ1-5; D possibly corresponds to TRBD1 (5 bases). V was clipped by 7 bases and J by 7 bases, with 14 bases between them. The CDR3 is made up of 13 amino acids. Germline V gives CDR1 SNHLY, CDR2 FYNNEI. DNA for the CDR3: TGTGCCAGCATGAGGCAGGGAGGCCAGCCCCAGCATTTT. It codes for CASMRQGGQPQHF.

This clonotype has at least ten counts. The rearrangement uses TRBV11-2 and TRBJ2-7; 7 bases map to TRBD2. Losses at the gene ends were 1 base for V and 3 bases for J; bases not matched to a gene: 9. This CDR3 is 16 amino acids long. From germline, CDR1 is SGHAT and CDR2 FQNNGV. CDR3 in amino acids: CASSLGVRGGDYEQYF. The CDR3 DNA follows: TGTGCCAGCAGCTTAGGGGTCCGGGGAGGGGACTACGAGCAGTACTTC.

This chain uses TRBV6-5 with TRBJ1-5; no reliable D call. CDR3 length equals 17 residues. V was shortened by 0 bases and J by 4 bases, with 16 bases between the two germline ends. Germline values: CDR1 MNHEY, CDR2 SVGAGI. CDR3 loop: CASSYSEGDGRNQPQHF. The CDR3 coding sequence is TGTGCCAGCAGTTACTCCGAAGGAGACGGGCGAAATCAGCCCCAGCATTTT.

This clonotype was counted only a few times. This CDR3 is CASSESGLAGAGEQFF. The CDR3 nucleotides read TGTGCCAGCAGTGAATCGGGACTAGCGGGAGCCGGTGAGCAGTTCTTC. V is TRBV6-2 or TRBV6-3 and J is TRBJ2-1, with 14 positions matching TRBD2. Looked up from germline, CDR1 is MNHEY and CDR2 is SVGEGT. After removal of 5 bases from V and 9 bases from J, the junction contained 9 bases not matched to a gene. CDR3 size: 16 residues.